This TCR beta chain was captured in a study of blood T cell repertoires in COVID-19. The CDR3 length is 14 residues. In germline, CDR1 is SEHNR, CDR2 FQNEAQ (reference sequence). Trimming left V 7 bases short and J 0 bases short, with 9 bases between. Clones were read by immunoSEQ multiplex PCR, and TCRdb kept only the in-frame ones, dropping some. The repertoire has about 200,000 clones, about four fifths of them found once; the top ten carry 12%. The rearrangement joins TRBV7-9 to TRBJ1-4; no firm D call. What was sequenced was PBMCs or T cells enriched from blood (not recorded which). The TCR was taken from a man aged 40-55 years who had recovered from COVID-19. The CDR3 loop is CASTPRATNEKLFF. The CDR3 DNA reads TGTGCCAGCACCCCACGGGCAACTAATGAAAAACTGTTTTTT.